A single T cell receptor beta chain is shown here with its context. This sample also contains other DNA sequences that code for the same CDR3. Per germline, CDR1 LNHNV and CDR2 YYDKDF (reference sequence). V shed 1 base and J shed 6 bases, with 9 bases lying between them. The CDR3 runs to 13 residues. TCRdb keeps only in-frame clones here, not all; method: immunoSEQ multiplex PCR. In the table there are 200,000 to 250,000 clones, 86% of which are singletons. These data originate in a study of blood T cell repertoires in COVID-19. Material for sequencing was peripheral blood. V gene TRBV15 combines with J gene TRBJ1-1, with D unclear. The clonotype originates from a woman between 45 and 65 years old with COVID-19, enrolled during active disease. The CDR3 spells CATSRGGHPEAFF. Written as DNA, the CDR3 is TGTGCCACCAGCAGAGGAGGTCATCCTGAAGCTTTCTTT.